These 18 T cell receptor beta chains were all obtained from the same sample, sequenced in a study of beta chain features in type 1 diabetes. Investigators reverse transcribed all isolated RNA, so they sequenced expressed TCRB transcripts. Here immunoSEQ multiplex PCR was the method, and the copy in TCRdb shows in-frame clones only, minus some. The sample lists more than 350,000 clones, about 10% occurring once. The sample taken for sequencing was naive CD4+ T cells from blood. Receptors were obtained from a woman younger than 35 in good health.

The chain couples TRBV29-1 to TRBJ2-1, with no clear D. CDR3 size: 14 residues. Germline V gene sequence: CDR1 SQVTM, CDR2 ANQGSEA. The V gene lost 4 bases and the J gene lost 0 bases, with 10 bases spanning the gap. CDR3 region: CSVAGWSSYNEQFF. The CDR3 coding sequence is TGCAGCGTTGCAGGCTGGAGCTCCTACAATGAGCAGTTCTTC.

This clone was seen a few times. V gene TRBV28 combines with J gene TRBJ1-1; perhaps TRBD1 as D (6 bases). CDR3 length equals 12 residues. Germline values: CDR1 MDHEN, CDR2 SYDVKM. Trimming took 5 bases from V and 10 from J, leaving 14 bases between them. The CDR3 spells CASSATGWGAFF. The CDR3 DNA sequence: TGTGCCAGCAGTGCCACAGGGTGGGGAGCTTTCTTT. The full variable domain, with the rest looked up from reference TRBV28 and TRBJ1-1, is DVKVTQSSRYLVKRTGEKVFLECVQDMDHENMFWYRQDPGLGLRLIYFSYDVKMKEKGDIPEGYSVSREKKERFSLILESASTNQTSMYLCASSATGWGAFFGQGTRLTVV.

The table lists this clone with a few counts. The CDR3, as DNA: TGTGCCAGCAGCGATGGTACAGGGGGGCAGACCCAGTACTTC. The encoded protein is CASSDGTGGQTQYF. The rearrangement links TRBV7-2 to TRBJ2-5, with 8 bases fitting TRBD1. Trimming cost V 5 bases and J 6 bases; bases outside gene matches: 8. Germline V gene data show CDR1 as SGHTA and CDR2 as FQGNSA. The CDR3 has 14 residues.

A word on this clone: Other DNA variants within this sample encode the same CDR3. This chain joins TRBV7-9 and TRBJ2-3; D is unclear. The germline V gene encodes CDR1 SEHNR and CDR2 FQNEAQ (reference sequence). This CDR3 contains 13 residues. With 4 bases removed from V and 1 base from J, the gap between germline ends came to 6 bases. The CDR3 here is CASSSSGTDTQYF. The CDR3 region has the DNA TGTGCCAGCAGCTCTTCCGGCACAGATACGCAGTATTTT. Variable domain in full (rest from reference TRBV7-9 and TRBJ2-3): DTGVSQNPRHKITKRGQNVTFRCDPISEHNRLYWYRQTLGQGPEFLTYFQNEAQLEKSRLLSDRFSAERPKGSFSTLEIQRTEQGDSAMYLCASSSSGTDTQYFGPGTRLTVL.

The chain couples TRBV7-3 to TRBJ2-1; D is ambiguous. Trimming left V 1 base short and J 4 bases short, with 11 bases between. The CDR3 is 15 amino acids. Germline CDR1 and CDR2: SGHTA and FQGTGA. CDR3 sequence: CASSLKLGRYNEQFF. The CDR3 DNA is TGTGCCAGCAGCTTAAAGCTAGGTCGGTACAATGAGCAGTTCTTC. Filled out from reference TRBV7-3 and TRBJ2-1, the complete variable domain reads GAGVSQTPSNKVTEKGKYVELRCDPISGHTALYWYRQSLGQGPEFLIYFQGTGAADDSGLPNDRFFAVRPEGSVSTLKIQRTERGDSAVYLCASSLKLGRYNEQFFGPGTRLTVL.

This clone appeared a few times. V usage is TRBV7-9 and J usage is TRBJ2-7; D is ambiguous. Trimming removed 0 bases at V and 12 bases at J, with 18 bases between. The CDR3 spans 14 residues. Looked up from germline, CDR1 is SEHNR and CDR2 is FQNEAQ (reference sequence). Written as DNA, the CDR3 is TGTGCCAGCAGCTTAGCCGCTGACTCGACACTGCGGTACGTC. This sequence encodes CASSLAADSTLRYV.

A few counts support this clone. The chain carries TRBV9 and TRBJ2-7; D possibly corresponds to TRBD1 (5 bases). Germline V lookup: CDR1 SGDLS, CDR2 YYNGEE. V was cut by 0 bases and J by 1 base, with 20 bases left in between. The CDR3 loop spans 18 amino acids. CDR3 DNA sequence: TGTGCCAGCAGCGTAGGGGCGCTCGAACAGGCGCTATCCTACGAGCAGTACTTC. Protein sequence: CASSVGALEQALSYEQYF.

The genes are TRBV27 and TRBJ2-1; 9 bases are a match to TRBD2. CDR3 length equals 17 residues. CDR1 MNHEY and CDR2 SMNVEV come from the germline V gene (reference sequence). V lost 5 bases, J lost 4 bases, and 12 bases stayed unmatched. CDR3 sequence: CASSVRTTSGAYNEQFF. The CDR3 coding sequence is TGTGCCAGCAGTGTTCGAACGACTAGCGGAGCTTACAATGAGCAGTTCTTC.

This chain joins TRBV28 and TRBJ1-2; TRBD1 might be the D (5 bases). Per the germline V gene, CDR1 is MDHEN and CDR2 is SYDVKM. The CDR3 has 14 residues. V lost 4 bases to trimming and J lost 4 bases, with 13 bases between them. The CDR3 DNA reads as TGTGCCAGCAGTTCCACGACAGACCCCTATGGCTACACCTTC. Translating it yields CASSSTTDPYGYTF.

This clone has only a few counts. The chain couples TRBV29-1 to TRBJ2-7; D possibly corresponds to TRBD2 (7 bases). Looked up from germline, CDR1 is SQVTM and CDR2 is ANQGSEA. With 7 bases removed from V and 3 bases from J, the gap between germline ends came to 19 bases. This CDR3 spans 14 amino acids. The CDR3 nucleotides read TGCAGCGCCGGAGGGGGGGACATAAACTACGAGCAGTACTTC. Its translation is CSAGGGDINYEQYF.

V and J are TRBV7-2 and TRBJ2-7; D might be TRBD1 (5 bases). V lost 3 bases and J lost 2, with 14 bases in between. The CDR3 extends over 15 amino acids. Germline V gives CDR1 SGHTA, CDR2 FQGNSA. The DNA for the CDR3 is TGTGCCAGCAGCTTGCAGGGTTGGGGCCCCTACGAGCAGTACGTC. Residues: CASSLQGWGPYEQYV.

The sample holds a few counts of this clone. In DNA, the CDR3 is TGTGCCAGCAGCCTTGCGGGACTCAACACAGATACGCAGTATTTT. This encodes CASSLAGLNTDTQYF. The chain employs TRBV11-3 and TRBJ2-3; D perhaps matches TRBD2 (6 bases). This CDR3 is 15 amino acids long. V was cut by 5 bases and J by 2 bases, with 14 bases left in between. Germline CDR1 and CDR2: SGHNT and YENEEA.

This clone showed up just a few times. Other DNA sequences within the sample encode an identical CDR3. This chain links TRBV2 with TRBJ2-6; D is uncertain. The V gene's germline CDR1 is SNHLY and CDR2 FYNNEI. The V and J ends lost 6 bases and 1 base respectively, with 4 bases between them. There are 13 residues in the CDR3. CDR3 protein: CASRGSGANVLTF. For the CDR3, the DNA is TGTGCCAGCAGGGGGTCTGGGGCCAACGTCCTGACTTTC.

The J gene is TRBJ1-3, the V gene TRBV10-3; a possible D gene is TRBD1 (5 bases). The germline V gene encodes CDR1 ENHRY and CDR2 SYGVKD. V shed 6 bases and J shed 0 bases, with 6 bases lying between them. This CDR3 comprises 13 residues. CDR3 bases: TGTGCCATCAGAGGGGCCTCTGGAAACACCATATATTTT. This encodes CAIRGASGNTIYF.

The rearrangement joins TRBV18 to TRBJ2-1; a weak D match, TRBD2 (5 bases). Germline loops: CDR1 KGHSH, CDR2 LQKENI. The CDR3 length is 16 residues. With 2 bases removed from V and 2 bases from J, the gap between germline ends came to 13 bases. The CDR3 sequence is CASSPIPLATYNEQFF. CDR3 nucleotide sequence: TGTGCCAGCTCACCAATTCCTCTAGCTACCTACAATGAGCAGTTCTTC.

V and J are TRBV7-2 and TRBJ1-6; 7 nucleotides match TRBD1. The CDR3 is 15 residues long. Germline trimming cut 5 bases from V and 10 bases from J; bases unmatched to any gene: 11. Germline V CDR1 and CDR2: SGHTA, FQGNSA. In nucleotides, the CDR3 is TGTGCCAGCAGCCAAAGACAGGGAGATGGGTCACCCCTCCACTTT. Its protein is CASSQRQGDGSPLHF. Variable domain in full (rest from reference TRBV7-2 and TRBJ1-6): GAGVSQSPSNKVTEKGKDVELRCDPISGHTALYWYRQSLGQGLEFLIYFQGNSAPDKSGLPSDRFSAERTGGSVSTLTIQRTQQEDSAVYLCASSQRQGDGSPLHFGNGTRLTVT.

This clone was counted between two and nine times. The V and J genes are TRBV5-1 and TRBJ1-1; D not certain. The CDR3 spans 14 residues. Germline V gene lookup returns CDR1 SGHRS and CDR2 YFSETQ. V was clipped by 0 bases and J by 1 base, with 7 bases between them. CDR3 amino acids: CASSLVDPNTEAFF. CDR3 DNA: TGCGCCAGCAGCTTGGTTGATCCGAACACTGAAGCTTTCTTT.

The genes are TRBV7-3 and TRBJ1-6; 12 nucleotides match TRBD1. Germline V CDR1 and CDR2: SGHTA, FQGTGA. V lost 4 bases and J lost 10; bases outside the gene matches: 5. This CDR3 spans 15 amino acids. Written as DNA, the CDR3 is TGTGCCAGCAGCTCCGGGACAGGGGGCGCCTCACCCCTCCACTTT. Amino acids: CASSSGTGGASPLHF.